This T cell receptor (beta chain) originates from a study of T cells in Graves' hyperthyroidism and ophthalmopathy. This CDR3 has 15 amino acids. J gave up 0 bases and V 4 bases, and 3 bases lay outside the gene matches. From germline, CDR1 is SNHLY and CDR2 FYNNEI. Points from the study as a whole: It was a median about 7.1 months before onset that the model predicted ophthalmopathy. Clonotypes that were expanded in thyroid above 0.001 mostly appeared in blood too.

Regions amplified from RNA transcripts were the TCR beta CDR3 regions. The HTBI primer set was used in a first-round RT-PCR of the TCR CDR3. TCRdb re-called the multiplex PCR reads through MiXCR, storing one row per CDR3 protein. The table records around 600,000 distinct CDR3 sequences, about a sixth of them present only once. Each person with ophthalmopathy scored at least 3 on the Clinical Activity Score, reached NOSPECS grade 4 or higher, and had been ill under 3 months. In its sample, this clonotype was seen many times. Antigen unknown. The chain joins TRBV2 to TRBJ1-5, with 7 bases lining up with TRBD1. This TCR derives from a woman between 40 and 50 years old with Graves' ophthalmopathy. The sequencing input was blood. In DNA, the CDR3 is TGTGCCAGCAGTGGAGACAGGGTTAGCAATCAGCCCCAGCATTTT. It specifies CASSGDRVSNQPQHF.